What follows describes a single T cell receptor beta chain. The PCR employed 60 Vbeta primers together with 13 Jbeta primers. Clones were read by immunoSEQ multiplex PCR, and TCRdb kept only the in-frame ones, dropping some. The sample lists approximately 160,000 clones; roughly 82% were seen once. The sample comes from a study of cytomegalovirus exposure and HLA in healthy donors. Germline V CDR1 and CDR2: MNHEY, SMNVEV (reference sequence). The V and J ends lost 5 bases and 2 bases, in that order; junction bases with no gene match: 11. This CDR3 is built from 18 residues. This chain links TRBV27 with TRBJ2-3, with TRBD2 matching 12 bases. The sample comprised PBMCs. This clonotype was sampled from a woman between 25 and 40 years old in good health and CMV-seronegative. CDR3 loop: CASSPRPTSGSPTDTQYF. DNA of the CDR3: TGTGCCAGCAGTCCCCGCCCGACTAGCGGGAGTCCCACAGATACGCAGTATTTT.